Listed here is a single T cell receptor beta chain. PCR was performed using 60 Vbeta and 13 Jbeta primers. Method: immunoSEQ multiplex PCR; TCRdb's copy keeps in-frame clones and lacks some. The sample yields about 160,000 clones, 80% to 85% seen once. Per the germline V gene, CDR1 is MDHEN and CDR2 is SYDVKM. The CDR3 spans 15 residues. Trimming took 6 bases from V and 4 from J; bases not matched to a gene: 11. This sample is drawn from a study of cytomegalovirus exposure and HLA in healthy donors. Study in general: Assignment to the Caucasian-associated ancestry cluster applied to around 82% of the roughly 400 genotyped donors.

The sequencing input was PBMCs. This TCR was sampled from a middle-aged man in good health and CMV-seropositive. The chain employs TRBV28 and TRBJ1-1, with 7 nucleotides matching TRBD1. The CDR3 region has the DNA TGTGCCAGCAGGGGGGCAGGGGGTCGGTCCACTGAAGCTTTCTTT. This encodes CASRGAGGRSTEAFF.